This T cell receptor beta chain was obtained from a study of T cell responses to AZD1222 COVID-19 vaccine. Study-level background: Pooling covered second doses at about 4 or about 12 weeks.

TCRdb's copy holds only in-frame clones and misses some; the assay was immunoSEQ multiplex PCR. The sample lists about 100,000 clones, roughly 91% seen once, with approximately 1.7% in the top ten. Trimming took 5 bases from V and 2 from J; bases not matched to a gene: 5. The CDR3 is 16 amino acids. Germline CDR1 SNHLY, CDR2 FYNNEI. The chain carries TRBV2 and TRBJ2-2, with 10 bases matching TRBD2. The source was peripheral blood, collected on day 0 of AZD1222 vaccination. This clonotype was obtained from an adult in good health. The chain's CDR3 is CASSLGLADNTGELFF. In DNA, the CDR3 is TGTGCCAGCAGTCTTGGACTAGCGGATAACACCGGGGAGCTGTTTTTT.